This T cell receptor (beta chain) came from a study of blood T cells in healthy people across ages. Alongside a J-beta primer mix, a sample-barcoded 5' primer served in a second PCR lasting about 6 to 11 cycles. TCRdb reprocessed the 5' RACE reads via MiXCR and lists one record per CDR3 protein. This sample has more than 550,000 distinct CDR3 sequences, with 22% found just once. Between the trimmed V and J ends, which lost 7 bases and 0 bases, there was a span of 13 bases. This CDR3 has 14 residues. This receptor was obtained from a man in his sixties or seventies in good health. Sequencing was carried out using blood. V is TRBV12-3 or TRBV12-4 and J is TRBJ2-7; D is ambiguous. The CDR3 DNA follows: TGTGCCAGCACCATTGACTGGAGCTCCTACGAGCAGTACTTC. Translated: CASTIDWSSYEQYF.